Detailed here is one T cell receptor (beta chain). Its cognate antigen is unknown. V was shortened by 3 bases and J by 0 bases, with 11 bases between the two germline ends. This CDR3 is 15 amino acids long. TCRdb fed the RT-PCR reads into MiXCR, producing one record per CDR3 protein. The data contain approximately 730,000 distinct CDR3 sequences, around 13% of them singletons. This specimen belongs to a study of response to subunit inactivated influenza vaccine. Study-wide results and limits: T cells newly recruited by each seasonal influenza vaccination are few, the authors suggested.

The chain is built from TRBV12-3 or TRBV12-4 and TRBJ1-2, with D perhaps TRBD1 (5 bases). The sample consisted of PBMCs from blood, taken less than 15 days before vaccination. The TCR originated in a man aged 50-59 years who received an inactivated influenza vaccine. The CDR3 nucleotides are TGTGCCAGCAGTTTGAGGACACAAGCTAACTATGGCTACACCTTC. It specifies CASSLRTQANYGYTF.